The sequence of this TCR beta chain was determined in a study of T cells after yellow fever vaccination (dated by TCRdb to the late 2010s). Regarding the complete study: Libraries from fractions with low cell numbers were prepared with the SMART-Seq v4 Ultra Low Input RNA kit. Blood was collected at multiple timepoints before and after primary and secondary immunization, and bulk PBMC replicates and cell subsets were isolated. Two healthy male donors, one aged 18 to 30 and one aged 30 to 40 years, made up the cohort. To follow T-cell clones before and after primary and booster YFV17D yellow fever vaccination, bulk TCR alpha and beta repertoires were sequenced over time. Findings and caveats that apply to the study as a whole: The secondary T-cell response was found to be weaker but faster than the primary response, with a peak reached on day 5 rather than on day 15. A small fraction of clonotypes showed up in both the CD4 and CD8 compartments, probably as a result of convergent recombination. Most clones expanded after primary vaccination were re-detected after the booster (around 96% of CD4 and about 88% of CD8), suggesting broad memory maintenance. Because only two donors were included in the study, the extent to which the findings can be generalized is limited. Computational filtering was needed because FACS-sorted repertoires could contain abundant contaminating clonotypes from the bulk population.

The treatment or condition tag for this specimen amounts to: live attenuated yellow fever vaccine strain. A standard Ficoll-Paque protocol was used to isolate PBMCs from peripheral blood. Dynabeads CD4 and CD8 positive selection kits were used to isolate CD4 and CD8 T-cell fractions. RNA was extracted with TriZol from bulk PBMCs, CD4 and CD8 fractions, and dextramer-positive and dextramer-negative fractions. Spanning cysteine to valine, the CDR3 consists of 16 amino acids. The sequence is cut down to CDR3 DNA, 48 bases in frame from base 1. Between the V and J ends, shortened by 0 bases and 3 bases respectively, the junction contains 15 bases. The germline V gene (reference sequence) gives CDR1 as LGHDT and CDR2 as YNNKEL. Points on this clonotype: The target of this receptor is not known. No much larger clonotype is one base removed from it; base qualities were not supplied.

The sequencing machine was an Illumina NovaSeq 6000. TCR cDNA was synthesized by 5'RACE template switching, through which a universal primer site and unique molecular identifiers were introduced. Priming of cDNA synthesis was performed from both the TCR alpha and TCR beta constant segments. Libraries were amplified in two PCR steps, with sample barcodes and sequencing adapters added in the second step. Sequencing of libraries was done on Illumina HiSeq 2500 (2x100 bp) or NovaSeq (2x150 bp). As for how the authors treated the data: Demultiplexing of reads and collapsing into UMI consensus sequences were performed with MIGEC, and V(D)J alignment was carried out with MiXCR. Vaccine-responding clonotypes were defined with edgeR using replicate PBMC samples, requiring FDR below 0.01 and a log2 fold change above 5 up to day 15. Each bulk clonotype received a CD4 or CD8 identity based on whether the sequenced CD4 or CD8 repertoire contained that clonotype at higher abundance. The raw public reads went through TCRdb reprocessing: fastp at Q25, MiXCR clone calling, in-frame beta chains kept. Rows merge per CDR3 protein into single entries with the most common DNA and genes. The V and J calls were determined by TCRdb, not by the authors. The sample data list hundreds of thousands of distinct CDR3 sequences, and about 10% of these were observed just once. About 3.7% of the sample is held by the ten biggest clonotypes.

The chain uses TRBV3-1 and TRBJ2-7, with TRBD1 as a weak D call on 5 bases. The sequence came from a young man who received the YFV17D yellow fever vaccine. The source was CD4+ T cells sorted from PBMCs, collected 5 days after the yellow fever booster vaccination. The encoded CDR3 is CASSQDRAGKDYEQYV. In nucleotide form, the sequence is TGTGCCAGCAGCCAAGATCGGGCAGGGAAAGACTACGAGCAGTACGTC.